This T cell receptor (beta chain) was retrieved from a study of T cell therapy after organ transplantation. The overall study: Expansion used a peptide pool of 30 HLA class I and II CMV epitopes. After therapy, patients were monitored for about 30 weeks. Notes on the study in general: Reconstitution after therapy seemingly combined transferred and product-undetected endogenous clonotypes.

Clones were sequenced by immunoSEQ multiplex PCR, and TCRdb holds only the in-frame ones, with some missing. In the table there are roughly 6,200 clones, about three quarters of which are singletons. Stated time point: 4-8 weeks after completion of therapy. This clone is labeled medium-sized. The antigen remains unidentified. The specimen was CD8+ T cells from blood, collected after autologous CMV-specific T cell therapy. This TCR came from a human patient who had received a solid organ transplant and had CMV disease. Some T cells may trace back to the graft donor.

CDR3 sequence: CASSFSETAYNEQFF. The CDR3 bases are TGTGCCAGCAGTTTTTCGGAGACAGCATACAATGAGCAGTTCTTC. The chain joins TRBV28 to TRBJ2-1, with D maybe TRBD1 (5 bases). Germline-derived CDR1 and CDR2 are MDHEN and SYDVKM. The CDR3 is 15 residues long. Trimming stripped 3 bases from V and 4 bases from J, with 13 bases between.